The 14 T cell receptor beta chains below were found in one sample sequenced in a study of T-cell reconstitution after alpha-beta-depleted transplantation in children. The TCRbeta library incorporated unique molecular identifiers. In TCRdb, the PCR reads were re-called with MiXCR into one record per CDR3 protein. The table includes about 870,000 distinct CDR3 sequences, 15% to 20% detected once. Material: PBMCs, mostly from graft donor cells, obtained 360 days after TCRalphabeta/CD19-depleted stem cell transplant. These receptors originate from a male patient between 10 and 17 years old who had a stem cell transplant for acute lymphoblastic leukemia, so the T cells may come from the graft donor.

V usage is TRBV4-1 and J usage is TRBJ2-1; TRBD1 or TRBD2 may be the D gene (5 bases each). V shed 0 bases and J shed 7 bases, with 25 bases lying between them. Looked up from germline, CDR1 is MGHRA and CDR2 is YSYEKL. The CDR3 has 19 amino acids. CDR3 in DNA: TGCGCCAGCAGCCAAGAAGCTCCCCTCCGGGGTCATGGGGCTAATGAGCAGTTCTTC. It yields the protein CASSQEAPLRGHGANEQFF.

In its sample, this clonotype was seen many times. The J gene is TRBJ2-7, the V gene TRBV3-1; D may be TRBD2 (5 bases). The CDR3 loop spans 14 amino acids. Germline V lookup: CDR1 LGHDT, CDR2 YNNKEL (reference sequence). V lost 6 bases and J 4 bases, leaving 16 bases between the germline ends. The CDR3 sequence: CASSFERIPYEQYF. CDR3 nucleotide sequence: TGTGCCAGCAGTTTCGAGCGGATACCATACGAGCAGTACTTC.

V usage is TRBV3-1 and J usage is TRBJ2-1; 8 nucleotides align to TRBD2. Trimming took 0 bases from V and 7 from J; bases not matched to a gene: 8. The CDR3 extends over 16 amino acids. Germline loops: CDR1 LGHDT, CDR2 YNNKEL (reference sequence). CDR3 sequence (DNA): TGTGCCAGCAGCCAAGATTATGCGGGAGGTAGAAATGAGCAGTTCTTC. Its translation is CASSQDYAGGRNEQFF.

This clonotype was seen more than once but under ten times. The chain combines TRBV5-1 with TRBJ2-3, with D tentatively TRBD1 or TRBD2 (6 bases each). The CDR3 extends over 15 amino acids. Germline V CDR1 and CDR2: SGHRS, YFSETQ. The V and J ends lost 3 bases and 5 bases respectively, with 16 bases between them. CDR3 amino acids: CASSSGGGPGDTQYF. DNA of the CDR3: TGCGCCAGCAGCTCCGGTGGGGGGCCGGGAGATACGCAGTATTTT.

This clonotype has just a few counts. V is TRBV5-1 and J is TRBJ2-5; possibly TRBD1 for D (5 bases). The V gene lost 5 bases and the J gene lost 5 bases, with 22 bases spanning the gap. The CDR3 sequence is 16 residues long. The germline CDR1 and CDR2 sequences are SGHRS and YFSETQ. Here the CDR3 DNA reads TGCGCCAGCAGTACCACGCCGGGCCCAGGGCTGGAGACCCAGTACTTC. Translating gives CASSTTPGPGLETQYF. Together with reference TRBV5-1 and TRBJ2-5, the CDR3 gives the full variable domain: KAGVTQTPRYLIKTRGQQVTLSCSPISGHRSVSWYQQTPGQGLQFLFEYFSETQRNKGNFPGRFSGRQFSNSRSEMNVSTLELGDSALYLCASSTTPGPGLETQYFGPGTRLLVL.

CDR3 DNA sequence: TGTGCCAGCAGCAAGGGGACAGGAAATATCCTGTCCTGTACCAAAAACATTCAGTACTTC. It translates to CASSKGTGNILSCTKNIQYF. The J gene is TRBJ2-4, the V gene TRBV21-1; the table calls TRBD1, which could not be checked here. TRBV21-1 is a listed pseudogene. The CDR3 loop spans 20 amino acids.

The V gene is TRBV5-1, the J gene TRBJ1-2; 7 bases match TRBD1. The J segment lost 14 bases and the V segment lost 0 bases, leaving 16 bases of the junction unmatched. The length of the CDR3 is 15 residues. Per the germline V gene, CDR1 is SGHRS and CDR2 is YFSETQ. The CDR3 nucleotides read TGCGCCAGCAGCTTGGCCAGGGGGACACCTCAGCCGGGGACCTTC. Translation gives CASSLARGTPQPGTF.

This clonotype was detected a few times. V is TRBV3-1 and J is TRBJ2-1, with unresolved D. The V gene's germline CDR1 is LGHDT and CDR2 YNNKEL (reference sequence). Trimming shortened V by 6 bases and J by 6 bases, and 12 bases separated the two germline ends. The CDR3 length is 13 residues. The DNA of the CDR3 is TGTGCCAGCAGGCACTTGGGGTTCAATGAGCAGTTCTTC. This gives the protein CASRHLGFNEQFF.

This clonotype was counted between two and nine times. The chain combines TRBV24-1 with TRBJ2-4; 8 bases align to TRBD2. The ends lost 9 bases at V and 2 bases at J; junction bases unmatched: 23. The CDR3 consists of 20 residues. Germline CDR1 KGHDR, CDR2 SFDVKD. CDR3 residues: CATSGGARSRVAAPKNIQYF. CDR3 DNA: TGTGCCACCTCCGGGGGGGCCAGAAGTCGAGTCGCGGCCCCCAAAAACATTCAGTACTTC.

This clonotype came up a few times. The genes are TRBV5-1 and TRBJ1-1, with a possible D match to TRBD1 (5 bases). The germline V gene encodes CDR1 SGHRS and CDR2 YFSETQ. This CDR3 spans 15 amino acids. Trimming shortened V by 2 bases and J by 2 bases, and 13 bases separated the two germline ends. Here the CDR3 reads CASSLLRGGNTEAFF. Here the CDR3 DNA reads TGCGCCAGCAGCTTACTTAGGGGAGGCAACACTGAAGCTTTCTTT. Combining the CDR3 with reference TRBV5-1 and TRBJ1-1 gives the whole variable domain KAGVTQTPRYLIKTRGQQVTLSCSPISGHRSVSWYQQTPGQGLQFLFEYFSETQRNKGNFPGRFSGRQFSNSRSEMNVSTLELGDSALYLCASSLLRGGNTEAFFGQGTRLTVV.

The chain employs TRBV4-1 and TRBJ2-5; 14 nucleotides line up with TRBD2. V lost 2 bases to trimming and J lost 0 bases; unmatched junction nucleotides: 5. CDR1 is MGHRA, CDR2 YSYEKL, per germline. This CDR3 comprises 18 residues. The CDR3 DNA reads as TGCGCCAGCAGCCAACCTCGGACTAGCGGGAGGTACCAAGAGACCCAGTACTTC. Its translation: CASSQPRTSGRYQETQYF.

The J gene is TRBJ2-7, the V gene TRBV7-9; TRBD1 or TRBD2 may be the D gene (5 bases each). From germline, CDR1 is SEHNR and CDR2 FQNEAQ (reference sequence). The CDR3 totals 16 residues. Between the trimmed V and J ends, which lost 5 bases and 3 bases, there was a span of 20 bases. CDR3 nucleotides: TGTGCCAGCAGCCCCCCCGGGACCAAAATCCTCTACGAGCAGTACTTC. Residues: CASSPPGTKILYEQYF.

In this sample, this clonotype turned up many times. This chain uses TRBV10-3 with TRBJ2-4; D is unresolved. CDR1 and CDR2 from the germline V gene are ENHRY and SYGVKD. The germline V and J ends were trimmed by 5 bases and 7 bases, with 9 bases remaining between them. The CDR3 totals 12 residues. CDR3 region: CAISRDANIQYF. The CDR3 DNA reads as TGTGCCATCAGTAGGGATGCGAACATTCAGTACTTC.

V is TRBV29-1 and J is TRBJ2-1; 7 bases are shared with TRBD2. The CDR3 length is 14 residues. The V gene's germline CDR1 is SQVTM and CDR2 ANQGSEA. Trimming at V came to 6 bases and at J to 7 bases, leaving 12 bases not matched to a gene. The CDR3 region is CSVLTRERWNEQFF. CDR3 coding DNA: TGCAGCGTCCTCACGCGGGAGAGATGGAATGAGCAGTTCTTC.